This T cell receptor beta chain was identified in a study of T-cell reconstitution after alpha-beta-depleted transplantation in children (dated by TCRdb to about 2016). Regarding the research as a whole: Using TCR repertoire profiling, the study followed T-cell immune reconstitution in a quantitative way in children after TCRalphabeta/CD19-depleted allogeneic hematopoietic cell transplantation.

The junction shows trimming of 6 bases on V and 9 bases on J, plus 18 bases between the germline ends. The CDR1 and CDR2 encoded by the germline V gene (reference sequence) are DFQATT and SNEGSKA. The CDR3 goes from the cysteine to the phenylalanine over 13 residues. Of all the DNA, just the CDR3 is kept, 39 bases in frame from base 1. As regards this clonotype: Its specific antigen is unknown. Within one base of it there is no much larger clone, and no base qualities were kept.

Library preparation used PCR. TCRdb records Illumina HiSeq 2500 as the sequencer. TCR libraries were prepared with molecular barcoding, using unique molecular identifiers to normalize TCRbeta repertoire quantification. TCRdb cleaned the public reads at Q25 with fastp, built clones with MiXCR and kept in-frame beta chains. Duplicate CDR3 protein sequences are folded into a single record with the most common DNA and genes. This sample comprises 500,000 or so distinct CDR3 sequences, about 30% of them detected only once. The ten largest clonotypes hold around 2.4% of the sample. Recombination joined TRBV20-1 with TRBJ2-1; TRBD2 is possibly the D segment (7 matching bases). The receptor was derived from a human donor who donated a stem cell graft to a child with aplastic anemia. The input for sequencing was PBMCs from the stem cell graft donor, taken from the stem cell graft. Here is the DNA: TGCAGTGCCCACAGGGTAGGCGGGAGTGAGCAGTTCTTC. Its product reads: CSAHRVGGSEQFF.